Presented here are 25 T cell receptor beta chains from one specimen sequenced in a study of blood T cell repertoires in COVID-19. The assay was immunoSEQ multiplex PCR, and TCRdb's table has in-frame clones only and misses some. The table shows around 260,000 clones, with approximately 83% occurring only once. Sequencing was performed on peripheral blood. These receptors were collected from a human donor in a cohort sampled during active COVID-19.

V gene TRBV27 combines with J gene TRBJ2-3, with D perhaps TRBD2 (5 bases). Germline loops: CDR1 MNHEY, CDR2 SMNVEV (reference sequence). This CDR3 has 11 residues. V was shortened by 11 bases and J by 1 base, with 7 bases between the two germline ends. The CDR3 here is CAGERTDTQYF. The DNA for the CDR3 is TGTGCCGGGGAGCGCACAGATACGCAGTATTTT.

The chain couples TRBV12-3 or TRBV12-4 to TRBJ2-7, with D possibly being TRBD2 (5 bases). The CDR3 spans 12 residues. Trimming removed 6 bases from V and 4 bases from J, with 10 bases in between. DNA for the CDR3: TGTGCCAGCAGCCGGGGTTGGTACGAGCAGTACTTC. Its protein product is CASSRGWYEQYF.

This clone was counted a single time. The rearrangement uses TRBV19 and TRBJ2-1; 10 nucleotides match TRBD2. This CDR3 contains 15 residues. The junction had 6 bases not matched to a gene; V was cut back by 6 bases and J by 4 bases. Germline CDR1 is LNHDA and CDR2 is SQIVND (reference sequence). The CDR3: CASRASGGNYNEQFF. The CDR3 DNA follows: TGTGCCAGTAGGGCTAGCGGGGGAAATTACAATGAGCAGTTCTTC. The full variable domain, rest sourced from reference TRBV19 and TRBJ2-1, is DGGITQSPKYLFRKEGQNVTLSCEQNLNHDAMYWYRQDPGQGLRLIYYSQIVNDFQKGDIAEGYSVSREKKESFPLTVTSAQKNPTAFYLCASRASGGNYNEQFFGPGTRLTVL.

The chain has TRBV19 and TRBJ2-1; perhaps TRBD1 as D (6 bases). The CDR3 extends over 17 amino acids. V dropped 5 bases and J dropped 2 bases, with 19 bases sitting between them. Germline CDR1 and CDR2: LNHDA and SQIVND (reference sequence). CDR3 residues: CASSLQGARAPYNEQFF. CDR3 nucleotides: TGTGCCAGTAGTCTACAGGGAGCGAGGGCCCCCTACAATGAGCAGTTCTTC.

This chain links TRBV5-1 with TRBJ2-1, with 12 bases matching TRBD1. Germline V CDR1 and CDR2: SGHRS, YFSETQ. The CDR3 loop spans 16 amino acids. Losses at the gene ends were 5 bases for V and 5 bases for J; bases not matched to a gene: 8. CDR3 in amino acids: CASSLLGQGANNEQFF. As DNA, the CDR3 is TGCGCCAGCAGTCTGCTGGGACAGGGGGCCAACAATGAGCAGTTCTTC.

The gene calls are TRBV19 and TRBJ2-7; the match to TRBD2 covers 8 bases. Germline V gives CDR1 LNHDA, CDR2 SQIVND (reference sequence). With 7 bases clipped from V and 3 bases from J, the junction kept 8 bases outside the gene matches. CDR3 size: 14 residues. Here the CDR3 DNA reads TGTGCCAGTAAGCCGACACTAGCGGACTACGAGCAGTACTTC. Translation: CASKPTLADYEQYF.

CDR3 sequence: CASSSDRVETQYF. The CDR3 nucleotides read TGTGCCAGCAGCTCGGACAGGGTAGAGACCCAGTACTTC. The J gene is TRBJ2-5, the V gene TRBV11-2; 8 bases agree with TRBD1. V dropped 4 bases and J dropped 4; count of bases not matched to a gene: 2. The V gene's germline CDR1 is SGHAT and CDR2 FQNNGV. This CDR3 comprises 13 residues.

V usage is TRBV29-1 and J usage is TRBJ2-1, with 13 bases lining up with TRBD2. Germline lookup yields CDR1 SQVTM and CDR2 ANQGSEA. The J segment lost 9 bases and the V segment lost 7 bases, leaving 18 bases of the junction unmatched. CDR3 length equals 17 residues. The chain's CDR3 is CSGRIQLRTSGSGEQFF. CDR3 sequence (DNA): TGCAGCGGAAGGATACAACTTAGGACTAGCGGGAGTGGTGAGCAGTTCTTC.

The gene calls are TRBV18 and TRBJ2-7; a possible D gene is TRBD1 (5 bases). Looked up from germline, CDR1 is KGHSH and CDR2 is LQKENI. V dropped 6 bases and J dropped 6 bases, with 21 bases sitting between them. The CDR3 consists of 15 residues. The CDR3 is CASSRDSAAGSEQYF. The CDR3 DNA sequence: TGTGCCAGCTCCCGTGACAGCGCCGCCGGTTCCGAGCAGTACTTC.

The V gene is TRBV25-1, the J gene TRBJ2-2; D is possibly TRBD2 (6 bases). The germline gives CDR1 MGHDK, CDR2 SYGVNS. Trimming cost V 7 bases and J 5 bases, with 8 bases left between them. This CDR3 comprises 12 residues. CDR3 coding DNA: TGTGCCAGCATCGGGGGAACCGGGGAGCTGTTTTTT. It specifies CASIGGTGELFF.

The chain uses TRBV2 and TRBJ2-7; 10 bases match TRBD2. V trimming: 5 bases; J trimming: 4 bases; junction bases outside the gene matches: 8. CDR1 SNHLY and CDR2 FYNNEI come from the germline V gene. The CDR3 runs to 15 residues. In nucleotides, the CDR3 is TGTGCCAGCAGTCCCCAGGCAGCGGGAGGGTACGAGCAGTACTTC. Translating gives CASSPQAAGGYEQYF. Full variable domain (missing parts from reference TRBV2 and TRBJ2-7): EPEVTQTPSHQVTQMGQEVILRCVPISNHLYFYWYRQILGQKVEFLVSFYNNEISEKSEIFDDQFSVERPDGSNFTLKIRSTKLEDSAMYFCASSPQAAGGYEQYFGPGTRLTVT.

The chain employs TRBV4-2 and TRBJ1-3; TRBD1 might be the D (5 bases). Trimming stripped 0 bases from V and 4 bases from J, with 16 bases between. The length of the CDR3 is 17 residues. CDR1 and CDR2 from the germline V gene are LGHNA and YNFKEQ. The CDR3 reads CASSQDSGRESGNTIYF. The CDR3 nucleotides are TGTGCCAGCAGCCAAGATTCGGGCAGGGAATCCGGAAACACCATATATTTT.

The CDR3 spells CASSLAGGTETQYF. The CDR3, as DNA: TGTGCCAGCAGCTTGGCAGGGGGCACGGAGACCCAGTACTTC. The genes are TRBV7-2 and TRBJ2-5; TRBD1 matches 8 bases. The CDR3 has 14 amino acids. Germline V gene lookup returns CDR1 SGHTA and CDR2 FQGNSA. V trimming: 3 bases; J trimming: 5 bases; junction bases outside the gene matches: 5. The full variable domain, in which reference TRBV7-2 and TRBJ2-5 provide the parts outside the CDR3, is GAGVSQSPSNKVTEKGKDVELRCDPISGHTALYWYRQSLGQGLEFLIYFQGNSAPDKSGLPSDRFSAERTGGSVSTLTIQRTQQEDSAVYLCASSLAGGTETQYFGPGTRLLVL.

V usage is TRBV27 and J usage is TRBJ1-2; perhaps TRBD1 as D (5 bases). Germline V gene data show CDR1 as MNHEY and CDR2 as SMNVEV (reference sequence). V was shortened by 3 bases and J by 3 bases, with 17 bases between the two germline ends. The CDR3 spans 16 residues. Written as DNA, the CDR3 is TGTGCCAGCAGTTTGAATCCCAGGGTAGTTGACTATGGCTACACCTTC. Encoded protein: CASSLNPRVVDYGYTF.

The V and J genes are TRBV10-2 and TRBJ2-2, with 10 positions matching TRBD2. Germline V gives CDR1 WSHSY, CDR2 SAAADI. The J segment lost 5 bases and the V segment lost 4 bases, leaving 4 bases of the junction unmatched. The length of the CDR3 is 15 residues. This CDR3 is CASSGLAGRTGELFF. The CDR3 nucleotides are TGCGCCAGCAGTGGACTAGCGGGTCGGACCGGGGAGCTGTTTTTT.

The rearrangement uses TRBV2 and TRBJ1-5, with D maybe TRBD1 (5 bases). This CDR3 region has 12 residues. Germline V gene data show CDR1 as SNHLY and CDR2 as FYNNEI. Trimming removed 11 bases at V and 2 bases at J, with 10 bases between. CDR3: CALGGRNQPQHF. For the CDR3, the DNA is TGTGCCTTGGGGGGACGCAATCAGCCCCAGCATTTT. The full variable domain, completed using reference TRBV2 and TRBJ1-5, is EPEVTQTPSHQVTQMGQEVILRCVPISNHLYFYWYRQILGQKVEFLVSFYNNEISEKSEIFDDQFSVERPDGSNFTLKIRSTKLEDSAMYFCALGGRNQPQHFGDGTRLSIL.

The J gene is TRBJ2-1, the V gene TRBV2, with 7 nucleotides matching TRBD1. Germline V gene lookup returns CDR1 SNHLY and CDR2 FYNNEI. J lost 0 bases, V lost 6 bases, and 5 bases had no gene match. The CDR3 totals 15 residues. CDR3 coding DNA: TGTGCCAGCAGGGCAGGGGGTGGCTCCTACAATGAGCAGTTCTTC. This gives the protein CASRAGGGSYNEQFF.

The CDR3 DNA sequence: TGTGCCAGCAGTGCCGCTAGCGGGAGCTACACAGATACGCAGTATTTT. Translation gives CASSAASGSYTDTQYF. The V and J genes are TRBV6-1 and TRBJ2-3; the match to TRBD2 covers 10 bases. CDR3 length: 16 amino acids. Trimming took 4 bases from V and 2 from J; bases not matched to a gene: 6. In germline, CDR1 is MNHNS, CDR2 SASEGT.

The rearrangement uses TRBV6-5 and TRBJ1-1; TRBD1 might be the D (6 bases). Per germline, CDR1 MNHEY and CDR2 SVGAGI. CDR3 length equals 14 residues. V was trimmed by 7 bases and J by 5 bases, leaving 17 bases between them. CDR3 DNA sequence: TGTGCCAGCACCGGGGGGCCGGGCCGAACTGAAGCTTTCTTT. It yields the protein CASTGGPGRTEAFF.

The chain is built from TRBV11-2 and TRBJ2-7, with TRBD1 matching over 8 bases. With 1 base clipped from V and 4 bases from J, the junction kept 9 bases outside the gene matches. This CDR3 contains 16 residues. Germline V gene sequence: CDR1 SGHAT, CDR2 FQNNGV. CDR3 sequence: CASSLVPGQGRYEQYF. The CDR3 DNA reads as TGTGCCAGCAGCTTAGTCCCCGGACAGGGTCGGTACGAGCAGTACTTC. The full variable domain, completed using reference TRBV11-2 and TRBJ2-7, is EAGVAQSPRYKIIEKRQSVAFWCNPISGHATLYWYQQILGQGPKLLIQFQNNGVVDDSQLPKDRFSAERLKGVDSTLKIQPAKLEDSAVYLCASSLVPGQGRYEQYFGPGTRLTVT.

CDR3 sequence reads: CASSLGTGRGLNQPQHF. CDR3 coding DNA: TGTGCCAGCAGCTTGGGGACAGGGCGAGGACTCAATCAGCCCCAGCATTTT. V and J are TRBV5-8 and TRBJ1-5, with TRBD1 identical over 8 bases. V dropped 0 bases and J dropped 3; count of bases not matched to a gene: 8. The CDR3 contains 17 residues. Germline V CDR1 and CDR2: SGHTS, YDEGEE.

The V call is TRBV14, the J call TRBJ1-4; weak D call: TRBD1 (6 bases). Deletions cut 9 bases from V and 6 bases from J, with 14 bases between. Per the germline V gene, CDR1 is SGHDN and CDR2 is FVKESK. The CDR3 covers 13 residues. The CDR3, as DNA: TGTGCCAGTCGCGGGGGCGAATATGAAAAACTGTTTTTT. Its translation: CASRGGEYEKLFF.

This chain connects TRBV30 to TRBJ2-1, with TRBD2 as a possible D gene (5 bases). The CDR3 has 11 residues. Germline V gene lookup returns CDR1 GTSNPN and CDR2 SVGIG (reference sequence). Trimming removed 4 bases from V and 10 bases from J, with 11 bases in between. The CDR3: CAWTHLAEQFF. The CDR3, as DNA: TGTGCCTGGACACATTTAGCGGAGCAGTTCTTC.

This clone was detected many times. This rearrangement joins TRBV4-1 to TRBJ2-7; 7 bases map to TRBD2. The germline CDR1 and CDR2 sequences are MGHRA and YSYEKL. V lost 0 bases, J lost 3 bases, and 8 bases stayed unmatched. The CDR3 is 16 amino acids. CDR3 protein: CASSQDDTSAVYEQYF. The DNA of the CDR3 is TGCGCCAGCAGCCAAGATGACACTAGCGCTGTCTACGAGCAGTACTTC.

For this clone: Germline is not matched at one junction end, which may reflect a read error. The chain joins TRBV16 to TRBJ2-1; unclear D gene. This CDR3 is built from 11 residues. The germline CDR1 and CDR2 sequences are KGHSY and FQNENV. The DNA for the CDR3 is TGTGCCAGCAGCCAATCCACCGCGGTGGTCTTC. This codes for CASSQSTAVVF.